These 31 T cell receptor beta chains originate from one sample sequenced in a study of blood T cell repertoires in COVID-19. Produced via immunoSEQ multiplex PCR; TCRdb's table is partial and in-frame only. This sample has a few hundred thousand clones, with over 75% found just once. What was sequenced was PBMCs or T cells enriched from blood (not recorded which). The receptors shown here come from a woman younger than 45 who had recovered from COVID-19.

The chain carries TRBV5-6 and TRBJ1-6; 9 bases are a match to TRBD1. Germline loops: CDR1 SGHDT, CDR2 YYEEEE. The V and J ends lost 3 bases and 10 bases, in that order; junction bases with no gene match: 8. This CDR3 region has 15 residues. CDR3 sequence: CASSYGTGSGSPLHF. In nucleotides, the CDR3 is TGTGCCAGCAGCTACGGGACAGGGTCAGGCTCACCCCTCCACTTT.

The V call is TRBV7-8, the J call TRBJ1-3, with D perhaps TRBD1 (5 bases). The CDR3 has 16 amino acids. Per the germline V gene, CDR1 is SGHVS and CDR2 is FQNEAQ. V dropped 4 bases and J dropped 0 bases, with 13 bases sitting between them. The CDR3 sequence is CASSSRLGGSGNTIYF. Here the CDR3 DNA reads TGTGCCAGCAGCTCCCGGTTGGGGGGCTCTGGAAACACCATATATTTT. The whole variable domain, filled in from reference TRBV7-8 and TRBJ1-3, reads GAGVSQSPRYKVAKRGQDVALRCDPISGHVSLFWYQQALGQGPEFLTYFQNEAQLDKSGLPSDRFFAERPEGSVSTLKIQRTQQEDSAVYLCASSSRLGGSGNTIYFGEGSWLTVV.

This clone was recorded only once. The chain couples TRBV5-4 to TRBJ1-1; D unresolved. Per germline, CDR1 SGHNT and CDR2 YYREEE (reference sequence). Trimming removed 6 bases at V and 1 base at J, with 16 bases between. The CDR3 length is 15 residues. This chain's CDR3 is CASNSGGLQNTEAFF. CDR3 DNA sequence: TGTGCCAGCAACTCCGGTGGACTTCAGAACACTGAAGCTTTCTTT.

V gene TRBV5-5 combines with J gene TRBJ2-1; a possible D gene is TRBD2 (5 bases). The germline gives CDR1 SGHKS, CDR2 YYEKEE (reference sequence). The CDR3 contains 14 residues. V was shortened by 0 bases and J by 1 base, with 5 bases between the two germline ends. CDR3 protein: CASSLAGSYNEQFF. In nucleotides, the CDR3 is TGTGCCAGCAGCTTGGCGGGGTCCTACAATGAGCAGTTCTTC. Full variable domain (missing parts from reference TRBV5-5 and TRBJ2-1): DAGVTQSPTHLIKTRGQQVTLRCSPISGHKSVSWYQQVLGQGPQFIFQYYEKEERGRGNFPDRFSARQFPNYSSELNVNALLLGDSALYLCASSLAGSYNEQFFGPGTRLTVL.

The chain has TRBV6-4 and TRBJ2-7; D unresolved. The CDR3 is 14 amino acids. CDR1 is MRHNA, CDR2 SNTAGT, per germline. Trimming took off 5 bases at V and 0 bases at J, with 11 bases between the two ends. The CDR3 is CASSPRRSSYEQYF. The CDR3 nucleotides are TGTGCCAGCAGTCCCCGACGGAGCTCCTACGAGCAGTACTTC.

This clone was seen a single time. V usage is TRBV7-6 and J usage is TRBJ2-7; 7 positions agree with TRBD1. The CDR3 contains 13 residues. Germline trimming cut 5 bases from V and 1 base from J; bases unmatched to any gene: 2. From germline, CDR1 is SGHVS and CDR2 FNYEAQ. The CDR3 region is CASSRTGSYEQYF. CDR3 bases: TGTGCCAGCAGCCGGACAGGTTCCTACGAGCAGTACTTC.

The CDR3 protein is CASSLQGSRNEQYF. CDR3 DNA sequence: TGTGCCAGCAGCTTACAGGGGAGTAGGAACGAGCAGTACTTC. The V and J genes are TRBV5-4 and TRBJ2-7; 7 bases agree with TRBD1. The CDR3 totals 14 residues. The V gene's germline CDR1 is SGHNT and CDR2 YYREEE (reference sequence). The J segment lost 5 bases and the V segment lost 2 bases, leaving 7 bases of the junction unmatched.

V gene TRBV2 combines with J gene TRBJ1-5, with a weak D call TRBD1 (5 bases). This CDR3 has 15 residues. From germline, CDR1 is SNHLY and CDR2 FYNNEI. Trimming took off 4 bases at V and 0 bases at J, with 10 bases between the two ends. The CDR3, as DNA: TGTGCCAGCAGTGCAGGGATAGGTAGCAATCAGCCCCAGCATTTT. It yields the protein CASSAGIGSNQPQHF.

The chain employs TRBV30 and TRBJ1-2; D is ambiguous. V was trimmed by 7 bases and J by 3 bases, leaving 9 bases between them. Germline V CDR1 and CDR2: GTSNPN, SVGIG (reference sequence). The CDR3 has 11 residues. CDR3 sequence reads: CASEVYYGYTF. The CDR3 coding sequence is TGTGCCTCGGAGGTATACTATGGCTACACCTTC. The full variable domain, with the rest looked up from reference TRBV30 and TRBJ1-2, is SQTIHQWPATLVQPVGSPLSLECTVEGTSNPNLYWYRQAAGRGLQLLFYSVGIGQISSEVPQNLSASRPQDRQFILSSKKLLLSDSGFYLCASEVYYGYTFGSGTRLTVV.

The chain combines TRBV5-6 with TRBJ2-1; 8 bases fit TRBD2. Germline assignment: CDR1 SGHDT and CDR2 YYEEEE. V lost 4 bases, J lost 0 bases, and 9 bases stayed unmatched. This CDR3 has 17 amino acids. The CDR3 sequence is CASSPPGLGVSYNEQFF. CDR3 DNA: TGTGCCAGCAGCCCACCGGGACTAGGAGTCTCCTACAATGAGCAGTTCTTC.

The chain is built from TRBV7-6 and TRBJ2-1, with 8 bases identical to TRBD2. J was trimmed by 9 bases and V by 2 bases; bases with no gene match: 12. Germline V lookup: CDR1 SGHVS, CDR2 FNYEAQ. The length of the CDR3 is 16 residues. The CDR3 DNA sequence: TGTGCCAGCAGCTTACTCTCGAGCGGGAGAGATACTGAGCAGTTCTTC. Amino acid sequence: CASSLLSSGRDTEQFF.

This clone was observed a few times. Other DNA sequences from this sample encode an identical CDR3 as well. The CDR3 region has the DNA TGTGCCAGCAGCCTTAGAAGGGGACAGCCCCAGCATTTT. Its protein is CASSLRRGQPQHF. The J gene is TRBJ1-5, the V gene TRBV7-2; a possible D gene is TRBD1 (5 bases). CDR3 length equals 13 residues. The V end lost 5 bases, the J end lost 7 bases, and 12 bases lay between the germline ends. Germline loops: CDR1 SGHTA, CDR2 FQGNSA.

The rearrangement joins TRBV4-2 to TRBJ1-6; D unclear. V shed 4 bases and J shed 8 bases, with 15 bases lying between them. Germline CDR1 and CDR2: LGHNA and YNFKEQ. The CDR3 runs to 15 residues. The CDR3: CASSLPSGGDSPLHF. In DNA, the CDR3 is TGTGCCAGCAGCCTTCCCAGCGGTGGGGATTCACCCCTCCACTTT.

The chain couples TRBV2 to TRBJ2-5, with 9 bases that match TRBD2. The CDR3 is made up of 13 amino acids. Germline loops: CDR1 SNHLY, CDR2 FYNNEI. Losses at the gene ends were 8 bases for V and 5 bases for J; bases not matched to a gene: 6. The CDR3 nucleotides are TGTGCCAGCGGGACTAGCTGGGGCGAGACCCAGTACTTC. Protein sequence: CASGTSWGETQYF.

This clone has just a few counts. Written as DNA, the CDR3 is TGCGCCAGCAGCCCCCCGCCGACAGCCGGCCCCTACGAGCAGTACTTC. Residues: CASSPPPTAGPYEQYF. The chain employs TRBV23-1 and TRBJ2-7; D is possibly TRBD1 (5 bases). TRBV23-1 is classed as an ORF, of uncertain function. The CDR3 totals 16 residues. V lost 6 bases and J lost 2, with 20 bases in between.

The genes are TRBV3-1 (or the pseudogene TRBV3-2) and TRBJ1-5; no clear D. This CDR3 contains 13 residues. Germline V gene sequence: CDR1 LGHDT, CDR2 YNNKEL (reference sequence). V was cut by 1 base and J by 5 bases, with 6 bases left in between. CDR3 coding DNA: TGTGCCAGCAGCCAAGGTCGTGATCAGCCCCAGCATTTT. Translated: CASSQGRDQPQHF.

The rearrangement links TRBV10-1 to TRBJ2-5; perhaps TRBD2 as D (5 bases). This CDR3 is 14 amino acids long. The germline gives CDR1 WNHNN, CDR2 SYGVQD (reference sequence). V lost 3 bases, J lost 5 bases, and 13 bases lay in between. The DNA of the CDR3 is TGCGCCAGCAGTGATGGCACATCGGGGGAGACCCAGTACTTC. Translating it yields CASSDGTSGETQYF.

The V gene is TRBV7-8, the J gene TRBJ1-2; TRBD1 matches at 11 bases. The CDR3 runs 16 residues. CDR1 SGHVS and CDR2 FQNEAQ come from the germline V gene. The ends lost 5 bases at V and 4 bases at J; junction bases unmatched: 9. The CDR3 DNA reads TGTGCCAGCAGCGCCTCCGGGACAGGGGGAGTCTATGGCTACACCTTC. The encoded protein is CASSASGTGGVYGYTF.

The gene calls are TRBV5-8 and TRBJ2-2; D remains ambiguous. This CDR3 contains 13 residues. Deletions cut 6 bases from V and 2 bases from J, with 8 bases between. From germline, CDR1 is SGHTS and CDR2 YDEGEE. This chain's CDR3 is CASNLTNTGELFF. CDR3 bases: TGTGCCAGCAACCTCACAAACACCGGGGAGCTGTTTTTT.

This clone was counted between two and nine times. This chain uses TRBV28 with TRBJ1-5; D is perhaps TRBD1 (5 bases). This CDR3 region has 15 residues. The germline V gene has CDR1 MDHEN and CDR2 SYDVKM. Trimming pared 4 bases from V and 0 bases from J, leaving 10 bases between. The CDR3 loop reads CASSSGIYSNQPQHF. CDR3 bases: TGTGCCAGCAGTTCAGGGATTTATAGCAATCAGCCCCAGCATTTT.

CDR3 DNA: TGTGCCAGCAGTGAACGTCTTGGAGGGCGCTATGGCTACACCTTC. It codes for CASSERLGGRYGYTF. This rearrangement joins TRBV6-1 to TRBJ1-2; no definite D call. V was shortened by 2 bases and J by 4 bases, with 14 bases between the two germline ends. This CDR3 has 15 amino acids. Germline V gene sequence: CDR1 MNHNS, CDR2 SASEGT.

Only a few counts were recorded for this clone. The V and J genes are TRBV18 and TRBJ1-1; no definite D call. Germline V gene sequence: CDR1 KGHSH, CDR2 LQKENI. CDR3 length: 13 residues. V lost 4 bases to trimming and J lost 0 bases, with 6 bases between them. CDR3 region: CASSLEVNTEAFF. As DNA, the CDR3 is TGTGCCAGCTCACTGGAGGTGAACACTGAAGCTTTCTTT. The complete variable domain, with remaining parts taken from reference TRBV18 and TRBJ1-1, reads NAGVMQNPRHLVRRRGQEARLRCSPMKGHSHVYWYRQLPEEGLKFMVYLQKENIIDESGMPKERFSAEFPKEGPSILRIQQVVRGDSAAYFCASSLEVNTEAFFGQGTRLTVV.

Here the CDR3 DNA reads TGTGCCAGCAGTGAGCGGGGGGGCCGAGATACGCAGTATTTT. It translates to CASSERGGRDTQYF. This chain connects TRBV6-1 to TRBJ2-3; 9 bases are shared with TRBD2. V was clipped by 3 bases and J by 5 bases; unmatched bases: 3. This CDR3 is 14 amino acids long. Per germline, CDR1 MNHNS and CDR2 SASEGT.

This clone was detected only once. The gene calls are TRBV15 and TRBJ1-2; no definite D call. The V end was cut by 1 base, the J end by 6 bases, with 6 bases between. Germline V lookup: CDR1 LNHNV, CDR2 YYDKDF (reference sequence). The CDR3 has 12 amino acids. The CDR3 sequence is CATSRVVDGYTF. In nucleotides, the CDR3 is TGTGCCACCAGCAGAGTAGTGGATGGCTACACCTTC.

This clone showed up just once. The V gene is TRBV3-1 (or the pseudogene TRBV3-2), the J gene TRBJ2-2, with D possibly being TRBD2 (6 bases). CDR3 size: 15 residues. Germline lookup yields CDR1 LGHDT and CDR2 YNNKEL (reference sequence). With 6 bases removed from V and 2 bases from J, the gap between germline ends came to 13 bases. CDR3 protein: CASRKEGANTGELFF. The DNA of the CDR3 is TGTGCCAGCAGGAAGGAGGGAGCTAACACCGGGGAGCTGTTTTTT.

As for this clone: Additional DNA sequences in this sample encode the identical CDR3. The rearrangement links TRBV5-1 to TRBJ1-1, with D possibly being TRBD1 (6 bases). V was cut by 4 bases and J by 5 bases, with 12 bases left in between. This CDR3 comprises 13 residues. The germline CDR1 and CDR2 sequences are SGHRS and YFSETQ. CDR3: CASSGLQGTEAFF. CDR3 DNA sequence: TGCGCCAGCAGCGGCCTCCAGGGGACTGAAGCTTTCTTT.

The rearrangement joins TRBV29-1 to TRBJ1-1, with D possibly TRBD1 on 6 matching bases. CDR3 size: 13 residues. V was shortened by 2 bases and J by 1 base, with 8 bases between the two germline ends. Germline-derived CDR1 and CDR2 are SQVTM and ANQGSEA. As DNA, the CDR3 is TGCAGCGTTGAAAGGGGGAAGAACACTGAAGCTTTCTTT. This sequence encodes CSVERGKNTEAFF.

The genes are TRBV14 and TRBJ1-4; TRBD1 aligns across 7 bases. V was clipped by 6 bases and J by 5 bases; unmatched bases: 12. Germline V gene sequence: CDR1 SGHDN, CDR2 FVKESK. The CDR3 has 16 amino acids. CDR3 region: CASREETGDPNEKLFF. CDR3 coding DNA: TGTGCCAGCAGGGAAGAAACAGGGGACCCGAATGAAAAACTGTTTTTT.

The chain employs TRBV27 and TRBJ2-7, with a tentative D call TRBD1 (6 bases). Germline loops: CDR1 MNHEY, CDR2 SMNVEV (reference sequence). This CDR3 is 18 amino acids long. The V gene lost 6 bases and the J gene lost 5 bases, with 29 bases spanning the gap. The CDR3 bases are TGTGCCAGCAGCCGACTCCCCGGGACCCAGACAGGCCTAAACGAGCAGTACTTC. As protein: CASSRLPGTQTGLNEQYF.

A note on this clone: This sample also contains other DNA sequences that code for the same CDR3. The chain links TRBV30 to TRBJ1-5; 8 bases map to TRBD1. Per germline, CDR1 GTSNPN and CDR2 SVGIG (reference sequence). V dropped 3 bases and J dropped 5; count of bases not matched to a gene: 9. The CDR3 runs 15 residues. This CDR3 reads CAWSGGTGGDQPQHF. The CDR3 nucleotides are TGTGCCTGGAGCGGCGGGACAGGAGGGGATCAGCCCCAGCATTTT.

This clone was recorded only once. The chain recombines TRBV2 with TRBJ2-2; no clear D. This CDR3 contains 16 residues. CDR1 is SNHLY, CDR2 FYNNEI, per germline. V was pared by 8 bases and J by 2 bases, with 18 bases between. CDR3 in DNA: TGTGCCAGCTCCCGAACAGTGCCGTTAAACACCGGGGAGCTGTTTTTT. This gives the protein CASSRTVPLNTGELFF.